A selection of T cell receptor beta chains follows, all from one sample in a study of beta chain features in type 1 diabetes. Using immunoSEQ multiplex PCR, the repertoire was profiled, and TCRdb retains in-frame clones only, with some absent. The sample holds 150,000 to 180,000 clones, 11% seen once. Sequenced material: central memory CD4+ T cells from blood. These receptors came from a man aged 18 to 30 in good health. Each CDR3 is given without its conserved first and last residue.

v_call	j_call	cdr3_aa
TRBV4-3	TRBJ2-5	ASSQDRATQY
TRBV27	TRBJ1-1	ASSRRNLNTEAF
TRBV18	TRBJ1-6	ASSPGTSRGSPLH
TRBV7-2	TRBJ2-3	ASSLHRSTDTQY
TRBV2	TRBJ2-7	ASSAFYEQY
TRBV6-5	TRBJ1-5	ASRRQGGSNQPQH
TRBV11-1	TRBJ1-2	ASSLSTGVLGYT
TRBV5-1	TRBJ2-6	ASSLRGALESGANVLT
TRBV4-3	TRBJ2-5	ASSQGAGIQETQY
TRBV4-3	TRBJ2-1	ASSQDWEGREQF
TRBV5-4	TRBJ2-2	ASSTRDRGPTGELF
TRBV7-9	TRBJ1-6	ASSLVYGRGSSPLH
TRBV30	TRBJ1-2	AWSHPGTGNHGYT
TRBV20-1	TRBJ2-1	SARQGTEQF
TRBV9	TRBJ2-1	ASSVISGGPSEQF
TRBV5-4	TRBJ2-5	ASSLKGVVETQY
TRBV5-1	TRBJ2-7	ASSLSGDYYYEQY
TRBV29-1	TRBJ2-7	SVARVERAYEQY
TRBV7-2	TRBJ2-7	ASSQPGQGHEQY
TRBV28	TRBJ2-3	ASSLPSTDTQY
TRBV18	TRBJ2-7	ASSPGLAYEQY
TRBV10-3	TRBJ2-1	AIREGGAQF
TRBV15	TRBJ1-6	ATSRAGNAVNSPLH
TRBV28	TRBJ1-1	ASRTRRHGGTF
TRBV2	TRBJ2-2	ASSGPGNTGELF
TRBV7-9	TRBJ2-7	ASSFATKSSYEQY
TRBV7-2	TRBJ1-4	ASSLAGGTNEKLF
TRBV28	TRBJ1-1	ASNEMNTEAF
TRBV29-1	TRBJ2-5	SSTGTGQSETQY
TRBV30	TRBJ1-3	AWSPAAAGNTIY
TRBV29-1	TRBJ2-3	SVYLSTDTQY
TRBV18	TRBJ1-2	ASSPFPSNYGYT
TRBV11-1	TRBJ2-7	ASSSSPGNEGEQY
TRBV28	TRBJ1-2	ASTITGRQRGYT
TRBV28	TRBJ1-3	ASSKHPQGPGNTIY
TRBV7-2	TRBJ2-1	ASSLGFENEQF
TRBV18	TRBJ2-2	ASSRTGANTGELF
TRBV7-9	TRBJ2-3	ASSLWQAGGEDTQY
TRBV28	TRBJ1-2	ASRARAPAGYT
TRBV29-1	TRBJ2-2	SVEKGFVNTGELF
TRBV4-2	TRBJ2-5	ASSQASQETQY
TRBV5-1	TRBJ2-5	ASSLATGGVGETQY
TRBV6-5	TRBJ1-2	ASSVPGRTYGYT
TRBV5-4	TRBJ2-4	ASSPLSSGSRNIQY
TRBV14	TRBJ2-1	ASSLVRERGNEQF
TRBV11-2	TRBJ2-4	ASSSQIGGGGIQY
TRBV7-9	TRBJ2-3	ASSPGRDTQY
TRBV7-9	TRBJ2-7	ASSPRGRSTEQY